The 13 T cell receptor beta chains in this list originate from one sample, sequenced in a study of T cells in Graves' hyperthyroidism and ophthalmopathy. Researchers took RNA transcripts and amplified the TCR beta CDR3 regions from them. During a first-round RT-PCR of the TCR CDR3, the HTBI primer set was used. TCRdb recomputed calls from the multiplex PCR reads with MiXCR, one row per CDR3 protein. This sample has about 420,000 distinct CDR3 sequences; 15% to 18% occur once, and the top ten carry roughly 15%. Sequencing was done on a sample of blood. The receptors here all came from a woman aged 18-29 years with Graves' hyperthyroidism.

This clonotype was recorded a few times. The gene calls are TRBV5-6 and TRBJ1-1, with D tentatively TRBD1 (5 bases). From germline, CDR1 is SGHDT and CDR2 YYEEEE. V lost 5 bases and J 2 bases, leaving 19 bases between the germline ends. The CDR3 consists of 16 residues. The CDR3 loop is CASRPGTEEVNTEAFF. Here the CDR3 DNA reads TGTGCCAGCAGACCTGGGACCGAAGAGGTAAACACTGAAGCTTTCTTT.

CDR3 nucleotides: TGTGCCAGCAGCTTATTAGCGGGAGGGCCGAGCACAGATACGCAGTATTTT. Translating gives CASSLLAGGPSTDTQYF. The chain couples TRBV7-9 to TRBJ2-3; 11 positions agree with TRBD2. The CDR3 is 17 residues long. V shed 2 bases, J shed 0 bases, and the junction held 4 bases outside the gene matches. CDR1 is SEHNR and CDR2 is FQNEAQ in the germline V gene (reference sequence).

The CDR3 loop is CAISVVAGITVATLTDTDTQYF. CDR3 coding DNA: TGTGCCATCAGTGTTGTAGCGGGGATAACTGTCGCTACGTTGACCGACACAGATACGCAGTATTTT. The rearrangement links TRBV10-3 to TRBJ2-3; TRBD2 matches at 8 bases. The CDR3 totals 22 residues. V shed 4 bases and J 2 bases; nucleotides not matched to a gene: 26. Germline V lookup: CDR1 ENHRY, CDR2 SYGVKD.

This clonotype was seen ten or more times. V gene TRBV7-9 combines with J gene TRBJ2-1; 7 nucleotides match TRBD2. This CDR3 has 14 amino acids. Germline loops: CDR1 SEHNR, CDR2 FQNEAQ (reference sequence). V trimming: 3 bases; J trimming: 8 bases; junction bases outside the gene matches: 7. The CDR3: CASSFEGGRDEQFF. Here the CDR3 DNA reads TGTGCCAGCAGCTTCGAGGGAGGGCGGGATGAGCAGTTCTTC.

This clonotype was counted ten times or more. DNA for the CDR3: TGTGCCAGCAGCCAGGGGACAGGGGATGGCTACACCTTC. This encodes CASSQGTGDGYTF. The chain recombines TRBV11-2 with TRBJ1-2; 10 bases are a match to TRBD1. The germline V gene encodes CDR1 SGHAT and CDR2 FQNNGV. This CDR3 is built from 13 residues. Trimming at V came to 5 bases and at J to 6 bases, leaving 3 bases not matched to a gene.

This clonotype was seen a few times. The chain recombines TRBV5-1 with TRBJ2-7; D is possibly TRBD1 (5 bases). Trimming stripped 0 bases from V and 0 bases from J, with 10 bases between. This CDR3 is built from 15 residues. CDR1 and CDR2 from the germline V gene are SGHRS and YFSETQ. The CDR3 DNA reads TGCGCCAGCAGCTTGGAGTCAGGGTACTCCTACGAGCAGTACTTC. This sequence encodes CASSLESGYSYEQYF. The full variable domain, with the rest looked up from reference TRBV5-1 and TRBJ2-7, is KAGVTQTPRYLIKTRGQQVTLSCSPISGHRSVSWYQQTPGQGLQFLFEYFSETQRNKGNFPGRFSGRQFSNSRSEMNVSTLELGDSALYLCASSLESGYSYEQYFGPGTRLTVT.

This chain joins TRBV18 and TRBJ1-6; TRBD1 is a possible D gene (6 bases). Trimming took 5 bases from V and 6 from J, leaving 20 bases between them. The germline gives CDR1 KGHSH, CDR2 LQKENI. The CDR3 totals 17 residues. The CDR3 DNA reads as TGTGCCAGCTCATCTCAGGGGACGGCCCTTATTAATTCACCCCTCCACTTT. It translates to CASSSQGTALINSPLHF.

The genes are TRBV11-2 and TRBJ2-5, with no clear D. Germline V gives CDR1 SGHAT, CDR2 FQNNGV. The CDR3 length is 14 residues. V gave up 3 bases and J gave up 4 bases, with 12 bases separating them. CDR3 nucleotides: TGTGCCAGCAGCTTTAAAACGATAGGAGAGACCCAGTACTTC. This sequence encodes CASSFKTIGETQYF.

This clonotype was detected many times. This chain uses TRBV24-1 with TRBJ1-1; TRBD1 agrees at 9 bases. CDR1 and CDR2 from the germline V gene are KGHDR and SFDVKD. The CDR3 covers 17 residues. The ends lost 2 bases at V and 0 bases at J; junction bases unmatched: 6. The CDR3 region has the DNA TGTGCCACCAGTGATTCCTACAGGGGGCCCTTGAACACTGAAGCTTTCTTT. Translating gives CATSDSYRGPLNTEAFF.

This clonotype was counted at least ten times. The CDR3 coding sequence is TGTGCCAGCAGTTCTAGGGGTTTAGAAGACATTCAGTACTTC. Its translation is CASSSRGLEDIQYF. The V and J genes are TRBV12-3 or TRBV12-4 and TRBJ2-4; TRBD1 might be the D (5 bases). This CDR3 has 14 amino acids. Trimming removed 4 bases at V and 8 bases at J, with 15 bases between.

This clonotype occurred many times. The chain couples TRBV10-1 to TRBJ2-5; 9 positions match TRBD2. The germline V gene encodes CDR1 WNHNN and CDR2 SYGVQD (reference sequence). V shed 3 bases and J 5 bases; nucleotides not matched to a gene: 7. This CDR3 is 15 amino acids long. CDR3 bases: TGCGCCAGCAGTGATGGAGCGGGAGGTAGCGAGACCCAGTACTTC. Amino acid sequence: CASSDGAGGSETQYF.

The V and J genes are TRBV28 and TRBJ2-1; 9 bases are shared with TRBD1. This CDR3 comprises 16 residues. Germline V gene data show CDR1 as MDHEN and CDR2 as SYDVKM. The junction had 9 bases not matched to a gene; V was cut back by 3 bases and J by 6 bases. CDR3 region: CASSFRGTGNLNEQFF. CDR3 bases: TGTGCCAGCAGTTTTAGGGGGACAGGGAACCTCAATGAGCAGTTCTTC.

Ten or more counts support this clonotype. The J gene is TRBJ2-5, the V gene TRBV11-2; 12 bases map to TRBD1. Germline lookup yields CDR1 SGHAT and CDR2 FQNNGV. V was clipped by 5 bases and J by 5 bases; unmatched bases: 18. The CDR3 runs 19 residues. The CDR3 loop reads CASSQSPRTGTGGGETQYF. The CDR3 DNA reads TGTGCCAGCAGCCAATCTCCCAGAACCGGGACAGGGGGCGGGGAGACCCAGTACTTC.